Described below is a single T cell receptor (beta chain) sequence and its context. Healthy donors constituted the control group, matched for age and sex. Negative magnetic isolation gave CD8+ and CD4+ cells; FACS enriched CD8+ TEMRA. The data belong to a study of CD8 T cells in Susac syndrome. Per germline, CDR1 LGHDT and CDR2 YNNKEL (reference sequence). The CDR3 sequence is 15 residues long. Deletions cut 0 bases from V and 2 bases from J, with 10 bases between. After extraction with the RNeasy kit, roughly 0.5 to 1 ug of the RNA was reverse transcribed using random hexamers. Amplification of TCR beta CDR3 across 54 Vbeta and 13 Jbeta was performed with immunoSEQ multiplex PCR. TCRdb processed the immunoSEQ multiplex PCR reads anew with MiXCR; each CDR3 protein has one entry. The data show about 80,000 distinct CDR3 sequences, 90% to 95% seen once.

The material sequenced was CD8+ T cells from PBMCs. This rearrangement joins TRBV3-1 to TRBJ2-5; D gene uncertain. This TCR was sampled from a human donor in good health. The DNA for the CDR3 is TGTGCCAGCAGCCAAGAATGGCAGAGGCAAGAGACCCAGTACTTC. This codes for CASSQEWQRQETQYF.